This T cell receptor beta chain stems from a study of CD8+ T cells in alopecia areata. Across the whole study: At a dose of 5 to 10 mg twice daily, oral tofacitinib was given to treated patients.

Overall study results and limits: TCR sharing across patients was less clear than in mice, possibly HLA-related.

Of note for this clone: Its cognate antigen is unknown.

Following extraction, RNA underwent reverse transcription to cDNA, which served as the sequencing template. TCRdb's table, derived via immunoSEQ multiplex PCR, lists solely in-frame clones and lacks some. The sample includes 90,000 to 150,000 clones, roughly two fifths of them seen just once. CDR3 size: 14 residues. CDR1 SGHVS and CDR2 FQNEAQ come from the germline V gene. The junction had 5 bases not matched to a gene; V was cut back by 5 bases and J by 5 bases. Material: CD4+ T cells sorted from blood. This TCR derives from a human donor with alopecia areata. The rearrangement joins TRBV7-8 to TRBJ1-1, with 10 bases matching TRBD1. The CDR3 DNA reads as TGTGCCAGCAGCGGGGGACAGGGGAGGACTGAAGCTTTCTTT. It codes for CASSGGQGRTEAFF. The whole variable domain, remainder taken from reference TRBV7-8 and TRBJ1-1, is GAGVSQSPRYKVAKRGQDVALRCDPISGHVSLFWYQQALGQGPEFLTYFQNEAQLDKSGLPSDRFFAERPEGSVSTLKIQRTQQEDSAVYLCASSGGQGRTEAFFGQGTRLTVV.